This TCR beta chain was identified in a study of blood T cell repertoires in COVID-19. Study details: The United States, Italy and Spain supplied acute and convalescent COVID-19 samples. Sample material is recorded as cDNA or gDNA derived from T cells, B-cell-depleted T cells, or PBMCs.

The CDR3 runs to 17 residues. Germline V CDR1 and CDR2: LGHNA, YNFKEQ. Trimming took 1 base from V and 4 from J; bases not matched to a gene: 10. Per the study methods: From reference gene primer amplification, estimates of nucleated cell counts were derived. The table came from immunoSEQ multiplex PCR; TCRdb's copy has only in-frame clones and leaves some out. The V and J calls and clone size were taken over from that table, and D and trimming were inferred from the DNA. This table has more than 95,000 clones, just under 80% appearing once. This TCR was sampled from a human donor in a cohort sampled during active COVID-19. The rearrangement joins TRBV4-2 to TRBJ2-3; TRBD2 matches 8 bases. Sequences were obtained from peripheral blood. In nucleotides, the CDR3 is TGTGCCAGCAGCCAAGGTTTATCGGGGGGGAGCGCAGATACGCAGTATTTT. Translating it yields CASSQGLSGGSADTQYF.